There are many counts of the clone carrying this TCR beta chain. The antigen is undetermined. V lost 8 bases, J lost 5 bases, and 13 bases lay in between. The CDR3 consists of 14 residues. The germline CDR1 and CDR2 sequences are MNHNY and SVGAGI (reference sequence). TCRdb used MiXCR to reprocess the PCR reads, holding one entry per CDR3 protein. Among nearly 55,000 distinct CDR3 sequences, roughly a third were seen once, and the ten largest hold about 4.1%. The source of the sample is a study of molecular identifiers for immune sequencing clone quantification. Study-level information: Sequencing covered four of five parts into which replicate RNA from about 20,000 or 100,000 naive CD8 cells was split.

Whole-study results and caveats: Roughly 1 million naive cells reportedly did not prevent detection of spiked Jurkat TCR RNA from one cell. In naive cells, under 1% of molecules belonged to clones above 20 RNA copies, against over 98% in effector cells.

Source material: naive CD8+ T cells from blood, with Jurkat cell RNA spiked in. Subset: FACS-sorted CD8+CD4-CCR7+CD45RA+ naive T cells. The rearrangement uses TRBV6-6 and TRBJ1-6; tentative D call: TRBD1 (6 bases). This sequence was found in a human donor in good health. Some libraries in this study had Jurkat cell RNA spiked in. CDR3 sequence (DNA): TGTGCCAGCGAGGGGGTAGGGAATAATTCACCCCTCCACTTT. This gives the protein CASEGVGNNSPLHF.